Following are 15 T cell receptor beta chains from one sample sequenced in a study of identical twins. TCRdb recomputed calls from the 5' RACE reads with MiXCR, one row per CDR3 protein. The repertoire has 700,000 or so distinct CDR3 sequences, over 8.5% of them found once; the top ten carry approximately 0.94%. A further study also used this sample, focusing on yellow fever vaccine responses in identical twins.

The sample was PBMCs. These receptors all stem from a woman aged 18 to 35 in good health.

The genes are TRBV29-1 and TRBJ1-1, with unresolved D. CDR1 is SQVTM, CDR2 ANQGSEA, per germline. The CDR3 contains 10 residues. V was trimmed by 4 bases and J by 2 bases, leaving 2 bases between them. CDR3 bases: TGCAGCGTTGTAAACACTGAAGCTTTCTTT. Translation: CSVVNTEAFF.

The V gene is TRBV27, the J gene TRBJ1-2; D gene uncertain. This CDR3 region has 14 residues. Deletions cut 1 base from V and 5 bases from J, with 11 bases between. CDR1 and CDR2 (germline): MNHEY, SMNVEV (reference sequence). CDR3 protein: CASSLLGGVYGYTF. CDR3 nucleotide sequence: TGTGCCAGCAGTTTATTAGGCGGGGTGTATGGCTACACCTTC.

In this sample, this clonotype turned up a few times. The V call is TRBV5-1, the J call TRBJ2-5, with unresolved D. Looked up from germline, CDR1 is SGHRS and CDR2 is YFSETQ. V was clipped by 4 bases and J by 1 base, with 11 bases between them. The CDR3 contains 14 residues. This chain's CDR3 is CASSRANTQETQYF. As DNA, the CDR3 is TGCGCCAGCAGCCGAGCAAATACCCAAGAGACCCAGTACTTC.

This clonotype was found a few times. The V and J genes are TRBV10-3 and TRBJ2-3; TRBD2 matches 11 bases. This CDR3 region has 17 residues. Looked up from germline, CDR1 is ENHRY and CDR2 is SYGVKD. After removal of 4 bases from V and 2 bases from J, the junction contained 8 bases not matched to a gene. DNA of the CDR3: TGTGCCATCAGTGGCAGTAGCGGGAGGGAAGCCACAGATACGCAGTATTTT. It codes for CAISGSSGREATDTQYF.

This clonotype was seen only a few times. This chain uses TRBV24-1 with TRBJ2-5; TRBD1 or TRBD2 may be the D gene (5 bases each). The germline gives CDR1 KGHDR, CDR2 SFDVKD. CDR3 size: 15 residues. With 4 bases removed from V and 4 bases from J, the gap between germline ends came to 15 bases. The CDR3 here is CATSDPGTEGETQYF. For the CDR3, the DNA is TGTGCCACCAGTGACCCCGGGACCGAGGGAGAGACCCAGTACTTC.

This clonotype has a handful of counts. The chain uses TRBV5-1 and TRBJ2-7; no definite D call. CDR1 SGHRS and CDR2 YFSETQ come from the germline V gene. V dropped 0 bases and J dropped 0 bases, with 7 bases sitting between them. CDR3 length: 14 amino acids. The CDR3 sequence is CASSLEKFSYEQYF. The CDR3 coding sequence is TGCGCCAGCAGCTTGGAGAAATTCTCCTACGAGCAGTACTTC.

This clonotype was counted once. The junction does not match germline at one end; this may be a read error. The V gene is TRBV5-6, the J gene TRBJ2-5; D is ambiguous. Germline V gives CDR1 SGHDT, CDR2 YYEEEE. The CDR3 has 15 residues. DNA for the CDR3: TGTACCAGCAGCTTGGGTTTAGTGGGACAAGAGACCCAGTACTTC. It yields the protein CTSSLGLVGQETQYF.

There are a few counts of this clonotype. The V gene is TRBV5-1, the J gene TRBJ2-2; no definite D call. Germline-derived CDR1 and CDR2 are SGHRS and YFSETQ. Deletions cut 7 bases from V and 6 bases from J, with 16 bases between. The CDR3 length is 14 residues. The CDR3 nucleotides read TGCGCCAGCCGTTTACCGGGCCCCCCCGGGGAGCTGTTTTTT. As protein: CASRLPGPPGELFF.

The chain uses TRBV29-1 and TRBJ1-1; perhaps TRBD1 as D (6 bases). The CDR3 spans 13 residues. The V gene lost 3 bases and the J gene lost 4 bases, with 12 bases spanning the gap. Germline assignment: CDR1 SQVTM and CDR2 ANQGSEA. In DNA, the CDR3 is TGCAGCGTTGATGCAGGGGACGGCACTGAAGCTTTCTTT. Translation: CSVDAGDGTEAFF.

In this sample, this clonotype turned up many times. The CDR3 coding sequence is TGTGCCAGCAGCCACGCAGGGGGCGGGGGGGAGCTGTTTTTT. It codes for CASSHAGGGGELFF. V and J are TRBV3-1 and TRBJ2-2; TRBD1 agrees at 8 bases. V trimming: 3 bases; J trimming: 8 bases; junction bases outside the gene matches: 5. The V gene's germline CDR1 is LGHDT and CDR2 YNNKEL (reference sequence). This CDR3 is built from 14 residues. The full variable domain, its missing parts supplied by reference TRBV3-1 and TRBJ2-2, is DTAVSQTPKYLVTQMGNDKSIKCEQNLGHDTMYWYKQDSKKFLKIMFSYNNKELIINETVPNRFSPKSPDKAHLNLHINSLELGDSAVYFCASSHAGGGGELFFGEGSRLTVL.

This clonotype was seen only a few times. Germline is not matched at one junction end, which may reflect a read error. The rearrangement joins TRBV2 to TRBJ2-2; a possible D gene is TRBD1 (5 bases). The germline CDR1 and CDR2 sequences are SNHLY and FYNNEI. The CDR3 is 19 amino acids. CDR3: CAISLWLSEKGKNTGELFF. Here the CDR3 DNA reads TGTGCCATCAGTTTGTGGCTTTCAGAGAAGGGGAAGAACACCGGGGAGCTGTTTTTT.

CDR3 amino acids: CASSYQSRVTSTDTQYF. The CDR3 DNA reads TGTGCCAGCAGTTATCAGTCGAGGGTGACTAGCACAGATACGCAGTATTTT. The chain has TRBV6-2 or TRBV6-3 and TRBJ2-3, with D tentatively TRBD2 (5 bases). The germline V gene encodes CDR1 MNHEY and CDR2 SVGEGT. The CDR3 is made up of 17 amino acids. V gave up 3 bases and J gave up 0 bases, with 16 bases separating them.

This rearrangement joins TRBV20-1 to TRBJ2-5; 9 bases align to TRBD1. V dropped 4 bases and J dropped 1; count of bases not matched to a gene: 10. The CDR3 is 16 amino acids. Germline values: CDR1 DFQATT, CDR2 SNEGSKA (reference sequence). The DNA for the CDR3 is TGCAGTGCTACTACAGGGGGCGCAGGGGTCCAAGAGACCCAGTACTTC. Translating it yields CSATTGGAGVQETQYF.

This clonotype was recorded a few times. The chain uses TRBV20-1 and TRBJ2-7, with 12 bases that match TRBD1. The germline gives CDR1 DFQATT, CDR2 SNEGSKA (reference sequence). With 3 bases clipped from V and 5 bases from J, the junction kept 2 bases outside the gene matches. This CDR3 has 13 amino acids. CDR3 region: CSARGDRGHEQYF. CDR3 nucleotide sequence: TGCAGTGCTAGGGGGGACAGGGGGCACGAGCAGTACTTC.

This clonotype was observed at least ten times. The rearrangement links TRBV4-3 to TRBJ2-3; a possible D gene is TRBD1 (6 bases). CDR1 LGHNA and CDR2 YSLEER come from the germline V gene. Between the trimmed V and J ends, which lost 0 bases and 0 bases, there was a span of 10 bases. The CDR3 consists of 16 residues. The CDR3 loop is CASSQDGGGSTDTQYF. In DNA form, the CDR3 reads TGCGCCAGCAGCCAAGATGGGGGCGGGAGCACAGATACGCAGTATTTT.